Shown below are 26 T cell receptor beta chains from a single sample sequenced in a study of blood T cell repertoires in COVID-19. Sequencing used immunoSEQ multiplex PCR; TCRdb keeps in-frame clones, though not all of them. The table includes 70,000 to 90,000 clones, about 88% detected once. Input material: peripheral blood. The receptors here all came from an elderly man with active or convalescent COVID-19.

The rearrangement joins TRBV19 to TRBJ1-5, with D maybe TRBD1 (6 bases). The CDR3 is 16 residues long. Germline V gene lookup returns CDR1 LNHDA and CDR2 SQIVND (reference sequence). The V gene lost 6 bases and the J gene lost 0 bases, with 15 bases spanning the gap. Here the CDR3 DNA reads TGTGCCAGTAGCGCACCTCGACAGGATAGCAATCAGCCCCAGCATTTT. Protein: CASSAPRQDSNQPQHF. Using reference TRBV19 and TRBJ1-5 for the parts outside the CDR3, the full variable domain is DGGITQSPKYLFRKEGQNVTLSCEQNLNHDAMYWYRQDPGQGLRLIYYSQIVNDFQKGDIAEGYSVSREKKESFPLTVTSAQKNPTAFYLCASSAPRQDSNQPQHFGDGTRLSIL.

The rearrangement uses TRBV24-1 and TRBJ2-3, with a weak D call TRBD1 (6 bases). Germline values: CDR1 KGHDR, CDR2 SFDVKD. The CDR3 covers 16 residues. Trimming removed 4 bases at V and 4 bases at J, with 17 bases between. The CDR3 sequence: CATSDSDSEGPDTQYF. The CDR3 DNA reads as TGTGCCACCAGTGACTCGGACAGCGAGGGCCCAGATACGCAGTATTTT.

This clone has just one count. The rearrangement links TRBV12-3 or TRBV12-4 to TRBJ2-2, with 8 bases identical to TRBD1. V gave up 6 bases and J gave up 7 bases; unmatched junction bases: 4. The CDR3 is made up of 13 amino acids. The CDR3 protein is CASRRTGNGELFF. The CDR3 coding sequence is TGTGCCAGCAGACGGACAGGGAACGGGGAGCTGTTTTTT.

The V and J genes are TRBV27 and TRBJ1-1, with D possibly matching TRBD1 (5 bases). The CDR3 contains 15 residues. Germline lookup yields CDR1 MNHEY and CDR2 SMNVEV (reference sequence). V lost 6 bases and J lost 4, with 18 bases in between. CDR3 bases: TGTGCCAGCAGCTTAGGAAGGGGAAGAGGCACTGAAGCTTTCTTT. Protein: CASSLGRGRGTEAFF.

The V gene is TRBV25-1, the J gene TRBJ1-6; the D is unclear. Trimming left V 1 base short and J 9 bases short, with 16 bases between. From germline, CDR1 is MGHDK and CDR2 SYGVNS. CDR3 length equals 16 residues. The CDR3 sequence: CASSESIGGIGSPLHF. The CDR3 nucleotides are TGTGCCAGCAGTGAATCTATTGGCGGAATTGGTTCACCCCTCCACTTT.

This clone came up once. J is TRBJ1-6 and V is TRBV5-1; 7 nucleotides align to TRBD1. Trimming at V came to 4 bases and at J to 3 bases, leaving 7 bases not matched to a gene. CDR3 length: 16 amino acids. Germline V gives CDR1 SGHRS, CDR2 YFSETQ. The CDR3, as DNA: TGCGCCAGCAGCAATCGGGACAGAGACTATAATTCACCCCTCCACTTT. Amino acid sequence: CASSNRDRDYNSPLHF.

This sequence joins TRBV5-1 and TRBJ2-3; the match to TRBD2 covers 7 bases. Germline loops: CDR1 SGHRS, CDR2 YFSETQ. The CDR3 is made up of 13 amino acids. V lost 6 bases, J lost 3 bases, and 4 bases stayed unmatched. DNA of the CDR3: TGCGCCAGCAAGCGGGGTCGGACAGATACGCAGTATTTT. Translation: CASKRGRTDTQYF.

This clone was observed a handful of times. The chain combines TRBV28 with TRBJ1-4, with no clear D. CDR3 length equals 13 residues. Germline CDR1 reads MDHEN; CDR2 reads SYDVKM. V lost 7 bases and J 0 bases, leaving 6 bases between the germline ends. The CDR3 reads CASIAATNEKLFF. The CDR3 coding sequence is TGTGCCAGCATAGCGGCAACTAATGAAAAACTGTTTTTT.

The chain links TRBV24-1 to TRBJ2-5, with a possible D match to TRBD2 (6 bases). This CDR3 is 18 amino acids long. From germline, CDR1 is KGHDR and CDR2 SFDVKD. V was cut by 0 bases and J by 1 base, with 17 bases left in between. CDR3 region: CATSDLCREVWGQETQYF. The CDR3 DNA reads TGTGCCACCAGTGATTTGTGCAGGGAGGTATGGGGCCAAGAGACCCAGTACTTC.

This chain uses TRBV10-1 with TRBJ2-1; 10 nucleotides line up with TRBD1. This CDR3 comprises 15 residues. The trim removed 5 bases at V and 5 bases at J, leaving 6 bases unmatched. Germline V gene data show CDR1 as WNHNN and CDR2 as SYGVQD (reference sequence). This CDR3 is CASSLTGTGDNEQFF. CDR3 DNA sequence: TGCGCCAGCAGTCTGACCGGGACAGGGGACAATGAGCAGTTCTTC.

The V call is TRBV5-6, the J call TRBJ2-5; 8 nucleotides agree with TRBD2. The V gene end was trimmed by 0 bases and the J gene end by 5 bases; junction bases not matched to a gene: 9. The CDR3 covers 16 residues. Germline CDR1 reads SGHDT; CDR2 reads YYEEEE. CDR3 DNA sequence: TGTGCCAGCAGCTTGGTCCCCGGGAGGGCCCGGGAGACCCAGTACTTC. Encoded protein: CASSLVPGRARETQYF.

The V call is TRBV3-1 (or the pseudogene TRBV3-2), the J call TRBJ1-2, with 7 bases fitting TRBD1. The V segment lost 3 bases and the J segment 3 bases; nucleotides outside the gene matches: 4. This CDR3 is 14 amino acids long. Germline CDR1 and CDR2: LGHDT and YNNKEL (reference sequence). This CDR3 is CASSQRDSDYGYTF. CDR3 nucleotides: TGTGCCAGCAGCCAGAGGGACAGCGACTATGGCTACACCTTC.

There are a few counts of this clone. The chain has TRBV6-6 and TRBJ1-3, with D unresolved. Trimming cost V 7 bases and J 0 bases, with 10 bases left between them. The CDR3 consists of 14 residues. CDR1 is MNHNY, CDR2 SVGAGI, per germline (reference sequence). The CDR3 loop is CASTHGSSGNTIYF. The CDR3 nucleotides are TGTGCCAGCACCCACGGGAGCTCTGGAAACACCATATATTTT.

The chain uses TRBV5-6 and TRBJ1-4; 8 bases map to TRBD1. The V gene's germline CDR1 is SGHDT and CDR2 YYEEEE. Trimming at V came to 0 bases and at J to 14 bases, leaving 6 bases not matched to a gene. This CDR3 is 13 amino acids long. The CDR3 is CASSLGTGINLFF. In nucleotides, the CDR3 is TGTGCCAGCAGCTTGGGGACAGGGATAAATCTGTTTTTT.

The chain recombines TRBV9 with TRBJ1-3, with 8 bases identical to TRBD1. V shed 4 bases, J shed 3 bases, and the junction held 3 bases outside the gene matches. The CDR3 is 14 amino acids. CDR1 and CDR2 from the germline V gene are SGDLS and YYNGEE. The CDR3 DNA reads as TGTGCCAGCAGCACAGGGGGACTTGGAAACACCATATATTTT. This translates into CASSTGGLGNTIYF.

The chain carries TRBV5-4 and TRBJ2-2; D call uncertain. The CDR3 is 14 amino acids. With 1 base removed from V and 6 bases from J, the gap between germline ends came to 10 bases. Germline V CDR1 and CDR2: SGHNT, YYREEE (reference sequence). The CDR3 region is CASSLMSISGELFF. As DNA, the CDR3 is TGTGCCAGCAGCTTGATGTCTATTTCCGGGGAGCTGTTTTTT. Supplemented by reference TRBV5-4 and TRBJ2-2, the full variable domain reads ETGVTQSPTHLIKTRGQQVTLRCSSQSGHNTVSWYQQALGQGPQFIFQYYREEENGRGNFPPRFSGLQFPNYSSELNVNALELDDSALYLCASSLMSISGELFFGEGSRLTVL.

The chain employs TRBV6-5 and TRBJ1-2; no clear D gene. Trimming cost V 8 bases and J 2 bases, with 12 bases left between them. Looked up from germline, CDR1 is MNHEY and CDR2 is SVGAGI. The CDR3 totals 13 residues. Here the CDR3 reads CASLEELNYGYTF. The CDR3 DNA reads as TGTGCCAGCCTGGAGGAGTTGAACTATGGCTACACCTTC.

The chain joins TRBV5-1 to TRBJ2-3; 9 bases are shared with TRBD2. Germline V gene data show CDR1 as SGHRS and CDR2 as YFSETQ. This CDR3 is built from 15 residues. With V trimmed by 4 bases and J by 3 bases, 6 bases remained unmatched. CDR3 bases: TGCGCCAGCAGCGGGCTAGCGGGGAGTACAGATACGCAGTATTTT. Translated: CASSGLAGSTDTQYF. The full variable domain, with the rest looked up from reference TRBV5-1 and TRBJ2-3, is KAGVTQTPRYLIKTRGQQVTLSCSPISGHRSVSWYQQTPGQGLQFLFEYFSETQRNKGNFPGRFSGRQFSNSRSEMNVSTLELGDSALYLCASSGLAGSTDTQYFGPGTRLTVL.

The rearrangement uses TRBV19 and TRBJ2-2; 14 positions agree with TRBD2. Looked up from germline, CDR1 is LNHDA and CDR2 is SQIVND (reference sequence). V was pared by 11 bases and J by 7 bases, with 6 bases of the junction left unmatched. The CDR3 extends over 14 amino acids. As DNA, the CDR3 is TGTGCCTCAGGGACTAGCGGGAGAGGCGGGGAGCTGTTTTTT. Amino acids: CASGTSGRGGELFF.

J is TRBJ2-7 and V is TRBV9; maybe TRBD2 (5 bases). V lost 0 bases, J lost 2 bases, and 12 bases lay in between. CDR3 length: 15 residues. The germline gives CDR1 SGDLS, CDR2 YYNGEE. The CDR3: CASSVEVRATYEQYV. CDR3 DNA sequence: TGTGCCAGCAGCGTAGAGGTGCGGGCTACCTACGAGCAGTACGTC.

CDR3 in amino acids: CASSPQGQTTGELFF. The CDR3 DNA reads as TGCGCCAGCAGCCCACAGGGGCAGACAACCGGGGAGCTGTTTTTT. The chain links TRBV5-1 to TRBJ2-2; TRBD1 matches at 7 bases. The germline V gene encodes CDR1 SGHRS and CDR2 YFSETQ. CDR3 size: 15 residues. V was pared by 4 bases and J by 5 bases, with 8 bases of the junction left unmatched.

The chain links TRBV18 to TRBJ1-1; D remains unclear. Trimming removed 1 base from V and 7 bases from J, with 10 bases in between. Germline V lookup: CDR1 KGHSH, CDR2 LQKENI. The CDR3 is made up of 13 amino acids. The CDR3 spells CASSPQLSSEAFF. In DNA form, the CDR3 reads TGTGCCAGCTCACCACAACTTTCGAGTGAAGCTTTCTTT.

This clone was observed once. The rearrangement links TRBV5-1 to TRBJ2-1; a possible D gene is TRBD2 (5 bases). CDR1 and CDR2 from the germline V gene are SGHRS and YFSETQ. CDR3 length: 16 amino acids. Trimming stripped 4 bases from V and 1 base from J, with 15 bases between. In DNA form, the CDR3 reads TGCGCCAGCAGCGTCAACCCGGGGTTTTCCTACAATGAGCAGTTCTTC. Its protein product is CASSVNPGFSYNEQFF.

The CDR3 reads CASSQRSGANTGELFF. In DNA form, the CDR3 reads TGTGCCAGCAGCCAAAGGAGCGGGGCGAACACCGGGGAGCTGTTTTTT. This chain uses TRBV11-2 with TRBJ2-2; 7 bases align to TRBD2. V gave up 5 bases and J gave up 0 bases; unmatched junction bases: 6. The germline gives CDR1 SGHAT, CDR2 FQNNGV. This CDR3 comprises 16 residues.

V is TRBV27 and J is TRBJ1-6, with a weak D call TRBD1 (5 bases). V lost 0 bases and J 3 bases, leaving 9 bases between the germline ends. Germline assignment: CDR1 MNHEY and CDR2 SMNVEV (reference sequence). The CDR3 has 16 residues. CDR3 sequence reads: CASSLSAGGYNSPLHF. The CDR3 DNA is TGTGCCAGCAGTTTATCCGCCGGGGGCTATAATTCACCCCTCCACTTT.

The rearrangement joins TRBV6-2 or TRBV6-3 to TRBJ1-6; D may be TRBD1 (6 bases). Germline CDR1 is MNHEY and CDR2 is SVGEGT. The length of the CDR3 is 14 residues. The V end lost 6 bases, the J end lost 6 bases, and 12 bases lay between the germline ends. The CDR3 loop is CASSPGQINSPLHF. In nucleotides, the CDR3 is TGTGCCAGCAGCCCAGGACAGATTAATTCACCCCTCCACTTT.